The 20 T cell receptor beta chains presented below share a single source sample, sequenced in a study of shared clonotypes between healthy human individuals (dated by TCRdb to the early 2020s). Library method: the immunoSEQ multiplex PCR assay. In its TCRdb copy, this immuneACCESS table keeps in-frame sequences only and misses some clones. Where compared with another copy, unresolved V genes explain less than half of these, and the others have no known cause. In all, the sample holds about 2.3 million clones, and 85% to 95% of those were seen once. Under 0.45% of the sample is in the top ten clones. Sample: naive CD4+ T cells from PBMCs. The cell subset or site label here, explained by the study, means: CD45RA+ positively selected. These TCRs come from a man aged 18 to 35 in good health. Some clones in this sample may be carry-over from other donors' samples.

The chain has TRBV5-1 and TRBJ2-3; 7 nucleotides match TRBD1. Germline values: CDR1 SGHRS, CDR2 YFSETQ. This CDR3 region has 16 residues. With 5 bases clipped from V and 0 bases from J, the junction kept 9 bases outside the gene matches. CDR3 bases: TGCGCCAGCAGTCTTTTACCGACAGGGAGCACAGATACGCAGTATTTT. This translates into CASSLLPTGSTDTQYF.

This chain joins TRBV27 and TRBJ2-7; D may be TRBD2 (6 bases). The CDR3 has 16 amino acids. V was cut by 5 bases and J by 5 bases, with 22 bases left in between. CDR1 is MNHEY and CDR2 is SMNVEV in the germline V gene (reference sequence). This CDR3 is CASSPSGGSRRNEQYF. CDR3 sequence (DNA): TGTGCCAGCAGTCCCTCCGGAGGGTCGAGGAGGAACGAGCAGTACTTC.

The chain combines TRBV7-6 with TRBJ2-1; no clear D gene. The CDR3 contains 14 residues. Germline assignment: CDR1 SGHVS and CDR2 FNYEAQ. Trimming removed 5 bases at V and 0 bases at J, with 8 bases between. CDR3 nucleotides: TGTGCCAGCAGCCCAGTAGGCTCCTACAATGAGCAGTTCTTC. It translates to CASSPVGSYNEQFF.

CDR3 bases: TGTGCCTGCGGCCGGGGGAGCCACGAGCAGTACTTC. It specifies CACGRGSHEQYF. The V and J genes are TRBV19 and TRBJ2-7; weak D call: TRBD2 (6 bases). This CDR3 is 12 amino acids long. Deletions cut 11 bases from V and 5 bases from J, with 16 bases between. The germline V gene encodes CDR1 LNHDA and CDR2 SQIVND (reference sequence). Together with reference TRBV19 and TRBJ2-7, the CDR3 gives the full variable domain: DGGITQSPKYLFRKEGQNVTLSCEQNLNHDAMYWYRQDPGQGLRLIYYSQIVNDFQKGDIAEGYSVSREKKESFPLTVTSAQKNPTAFYLCACGRGSHEQYFGPGTRLTVT.

The table lists this clone with a few counts. In the same sample, other DNA sequences code for this CDR3. This chain uses TRBV28 with TRBJ1-3; D unclear. V gave up 3 bases and J gave up 3 bases, with 0 bases separating them. Germline lookup yields CDR1 MDHEN and CDR2 SYDVKM. CDR3 length equals 11 residues. CDR3 coding DNA: TGTGCCAGCAGTTTTGGAAACACCATATATTTT. This codes for CASSFGNTIYF.

The chain is built from TRBV15 and TRBJ2-1; TRBD1 is a possible D gene (5 bases). The germline V and J ends were trimmed by 1 base and 7 bases, with 8 bases remaining between them. The CDR3 runs to 13 residues. Germline V gene lookup returns CDR1 LNHNV and CDR2 YYDKDF (reference sequence). This chain's CDR3 is CATSRGDRNEQFF. The CDR3 DNA reads as TGTGCCACCAGCAGAGGCGACAGAAATGAGCAGTTCTTC.

This rearrangement joins TRBV5-8 to TRBJ2-3, with D maybe TRBD2 (5 bases). The CDR3 consists of 14 residues. Trimming removed 5 bases at V and 2 bases at J, with 12 bases between. CDR1 and CDR2 from the germline V gene are SGHTS and YDEGEE. The CDR3 coding sequence is TGTGCCAGCAGTCCCCCCCGGGACACAGATACGCAGTATTTT. As protein: CASSPPRDTDTQYF.

CDR3 residues: CASSLGGRGPYGYTF. DNA of the CDR3: TGTGCCAGCAGCTTGGGTGGCAGGGGGCCCTATGGCTACACCTTC. The chain joins TRBV5-4 to TRBJ1-2, with TRBD1 identical over 8 bases. The CDR3 sequence is 15 residues long. The V gene's germline CDR1 is SGHNT and CDR2 YYREEE (reference sequence). Losses at the gene ends were 0 bases for V and 4 bases for J; bases not matched to a gene: 5.

The CDR3 bases are TGTGCCAGCCGGGAAGCCCCCTTTGGCAATCAGCCCCAGCATTTT. Protein sequence: CASREAPFGNQPQHF. V usage is TRBV2 and J usage is TRBJ1-5; no definite D call. The V gene's germline CDR1 is SNHLY and CDR2 FYNNEI. There are 15 residues in the CDR3. V gave up 8 bases and J gave up 2 bases, with 16 bases separating them.

The gene calls are TRBV7-2 and TRBJ2-1; weak D call: TRBD2 (6 bases). The germline V and J ends were trimmed by 5 bases and 2 bases, with 16 bases remaining between them. CDR3 size: 16 residues. Germline CDR1 is SGHTA and CDR2 is FQGNSA. CDR3 region: CASSKAWERAYNEQFF. CDR3 nucleotides: TGTGCCAGCAGCAAGGCTTGGGAGCGGGCCTACAATGAGCAGTTCTTC.

The rearrangement uses TRBV9 and TRBJ2-7; D not resolved. Germline values: CDR1 SGDLS, CDR2 YYNGEE. The germline V and J ends were trimmed by 4 bases and 4 bases, with 6 bases remaining between them. CDR3 length equals 11 residues. CDR3 bases: TGTGCCAGCAGCCACGGGTACGAGCAGTACTTC. Translation gives CASSHGYEQYF.

In regard to this clone: Other DNA sequences in the sample encode the same CDR3. The V and J genes are TRBV28 and TRBJ1-2; TRBD1 is a possible D gene (5 bases). V lost 4 bases to trimming and J lost 8 bases, with 8 bases between them. CDR1 and CDR2 (germline): MDHEN, SYDVKM. The CDR3 is 11 residues long. CDR3 bases: TGTGCCAGCAGTTGGGGGGGAGGCTACACCTTC. Protein product: CASSWGGGYTF.

This clone was seen once. J is TRBJ2-1 and V is TRBV28, with 11 nucleotides matching TRBD2. V lost 5 bases and J lost 6; bases outside the gene matches: 15. CDR1 MDHEN and CDR2 SYDVKM come from the germline V gene. This CDR3 is 18 amino acids long. The DNA for the CDR3 is TGTGCCAGCAGTACGCTGAAAGCCGGGACTAGCGGACTCAATGAGCAGTTCTTC. Protein product: CASSTLKAGTSGLNEQFF.

V usage is TRBV7-2 and J usage is TRBJ1-5; the D is unclear. Germline CDR1 and CDR2: SGHTA and FQGNSA. Trimming removed 9 bases at V and 0 bases at J, with 6 bases between. CDR3 size: 12 residues. CDR3 sequence (DNA): TGTGCCAGTCAATATAGCAATCAGCCCCAGCATTTT. Translated: CASQYSNQPQHF.

The chain is built from TRBV6-1 and TRBJ1-3, with D maybe TRBD1 (6 bases). Trimming stripped 6 bases from V and 4 bases from J, with 16 bases between. Germline CDR1 is MNHNS and CDR2 is SASEGT. CDR3 length equals 15 residues. As DNA, the CDR3 is TGTGCCAGCAGCCCACCGGGGGCACTCGGAAACACCATATATTTT. The encoded protein is CASSPPGALGNTIYF.

Here the CDR3 reads CASGVFSGNTIYF. The CDR3 DNA follows: TGTGCCAGTGGGGTATTCTCTGGAAACACCATATATTTT. The V and J genes are TRBV19 and TRBJ1-3, with D hard to call. Looked up from germline, CDR1 is LNHDA and CDR2 is SQIVND (reference sequence). Trimming took 8 bases from V and 0 from J, leaving 8 bases between them. The CDR3 is 13 amino acids.

V usage is TRBV29-1 and J usage is TRBJ1-1; unclear D gene. V lost 6 bases and J lost 3, with 17 bases in between. CDR3 length equals 14 residues. From germline, CDR1 is SQVTM and CDR2 ANQGSEA. Here the CDR3 reads CSVPQPGLYTEAFF. Here the CDR3 DNA reads TGCAGCGTGCCACAACCCGGACTATACACTGAAGCTTTCTTT.

This sequence joins TRBV19 and TRBJ1-5, with a possible D match to TRBD1 (5 bases). The CDR3 is 15 residues long. The germline CDR1 and CDR2 sequences are LNHDA and SQIVND (reference sequence). V was shortened by 5 bases and J by 7 bases, with 18 bases between the two germline ends. CDR3 DNA sequence: TGTGCCAGTAGTCTCGGGGCAGGTTTTGGCCAGCCCCAGCATTTT. This translates into CASSLGAGFGQPQHF.

The genes are TRBV30 and TRBJ2-1; 12 bases match TRBD1. The V gene end was trimmed by 5 bases and the J gene end by 10 bases; junction bases not matched to a gene: 9. The CDR3 covers 14 residues. Germline V lookup: CDR1 GTSNPN, CDR2 SVGIG (reference sequence). DNA of the CDR3: TGTGCCTGGTCCCGGGACAGGGGGCTGGAGGAGCAGTTCTTC. It yields the protein CAWSRDRGLEEQFF. Using reference TRBV30 and TRBJ2-1 for the parts outside the CDR3, the full variable domain is SQTIHQWPATLVQPVGSPLSLECTVEGTSNPNLYWYRQAAGRGLQLLFYSVGIGQISSEVPQNLSASRPQDRQFILSSKKLLLSDSGFYLCAWSRDRGLEEQFFGPGTRLTVL.

The V call is TRBV6-6, the J call TRBJ1-4; D perhaps matches TRBD1 (5 bases). CDR3 length equals 16 residues. Germline lookup yields CDR1 MNHNY and CDR2 SVGAGI (reference sequence). Between the trimmed V and J ends, which lost 2 bases and 7 bases, there was a span of 17 bases. CDR3 DNA sequence: TGTGCCAGCAGTTACAACGGGGACTTAGGCGGTGAAAAACTGTTTTTT. Translation gives CASSYNGDLGGEKLFF.